The sequence of this TCR delta chain was determined in a study of delta chains in infants with herpesvirus infections. On the study more broadly: Ugandan infants were followed prospectively from birth through primary CMV infection. Infants infected with CMV after birth were searched for public fetal Vdelta1/Vgamma8 clonotype.

Trimming cost V 1 base and J 4 bases, with 16 bases left between them. Germline assignment: CDR1 TSWWSYY and CDR2 QGS. The CDR3 runs to 16 residues. This clone is large. Its antigen is still unknown. PBMC RNA was reverse transcribed using gamma-chain- and delta-chain-specific primers. TCRdb used CATT to re-call clones from the RT-PCR reads. Found here are fewer than 2,000 delta-chain clones, around 6.6% of them singletons; the top ten hold over 3.5%. Whole-study findings and limits: About 20% of the 18 CMV-infected infants carried the public Vdelta1 clonotype, including one congenital. The study lacked race- and environment-matched controls and was small.

The source was peripheral blood, collected at time point 1 of longitudinal follow-up. The chain uses TRDV1 and TRDJ1; D is perhaps TRDD3 (5 bases). This clonotype was obtained from a human donor who was a Ugandan infant, either HIV-exposed or HIV-unexposed (not recorded which). This CDR3 reads CALGERFRDLGDKLIF. CDR3 DNA sequence: TGTGCTCTTGGGGAACGGTTCCGGGATCTAGGCGATAAACTCATCTTT.